These 21 T cell receptor beta chains came from one sample sequenced in a study of T cell repertoires in cytomegalovirus infection. A single record per CDR3 protein comes from TCRdb applying MiXCR to the reads. The sample contains under 200,000 distinct CDR3 sequences, 8% to 10% of which appear only once. Sequences were obtained from PBMCs. These receptors all come from a human donor in good health (CMV status not recorded). Some clones in this sample may be carry-over from other donors' samples.

Only a few counts were recorded for this clonotype. This chain connects TRBV28 to TRBJ1-3; 7 nucleotides align to TRBD1. CDR1 MDHEN and CDR2 SYDVKM come from the germline V gene. V was pared by 6 bases and J by 0 bases, with 5 bases of the junction left unmatched. This CDR3 is built from 15 residues. The DNA of the CDR3 is TGTGCCAGCAGAAAGACAGGGAGCTCTGGAAACACCATATATTTT. Residues: CASRKTGSSGNTIYF. The entire variable domain, with the rest obtained from reference TRBV28 and TRBJ1-3, is as follows: DVKVTQSSRYLVKRTGEKVFLECVQDMDHENMFWYRQDPGLGLRLIYFSYDVKMKEKGDIPEGYSVSREKKERFSLILESASTNQTSMYLCASRKTGSSGNTIYFGEGSWLTVV.

This clonotype has just a few counts. The chain links TRBV14 to TRBJ1-5; D not resolved. The germline V gene encodes CDR1 SGHDN and CDR2 FVKESK. This CDR3 has 13 residues. V gave up 1 base and J gave up 6 bases, with 7 bases separating them. The CDR3 coding sequence is TGTGCCAGCAGCCAAGGGCTGGGTCAGCCCCAGCATTTT. Translated, it gives CASSQGLGQPQHF.

A few counts support this clonotype. CDR3 coding DNA: TGTGCCAGCAGTAGAGCGGCGGGCGGTCGAGAGACCCAGTACTTC. Residues: CASSRAAGGRETQYF. This sequence joins TRBV2 and TRBJ2-5; D possibly corresponds to TRBD2 (5 bases). CDR1 is SNHLY and CDR2 is FYNNEI in the germline V gene. This CDR3 region has 15 residues. Trimming removed 5 bases from V and 4 bases from J, with 17 bases in between.

This clonotype was counted a few times. V and J are TRBV10-3 and TRBJ2-1, with 8 bases fitting TRBD2. Germline V CDR1 and CDR2: ENHRY, SYGVKD. The CDR3 runs to 18 residues. The J segment lost 1 base and the V segment lost 4 bases, leaving 12 bases of the junction unmatched. Written as DNA, the CDR3 is TGTGCCATCAGTGGGTTGGTGCGGGAGGCCCCTTCCTACAATGAGCAGTTCTTC. This encodes CAISGLVREAPSYNEQFF.

The sample holds many counts of this clonotype. CDR3: CASDRDGYGYTF. CDR3 in DNA: TGTGCCAGCGACAGGGATGGGTATGGCTACACCTTC. This chain links TRBV7-2 with TRBJ1-2, with 7 bases fitting TRBD1. Per the germline V gene, CDR1 is SGHTA and CDR2 is FQGNSA. The CDR3 sequence is 12 residues long. V was clipped by 8 bases and J by 5 bases; unmatched bases: 5.

This clonotype was recorded a few times. The chain employs TRBV28 and TRBJ2-3, with 10 bases identical to TRBD1. The CDR3 is made up of 15 amino acids. Germline trimming cut 6 bases from V and 4 bases from J; bases unmatched to any gene: 7. Germline CDR1 reads MDHEN; CDR2 reads SYDVKM. CDR3 amino acids: CASSAGQGEADTQYF. The CDR3 DNA reads as TGTGCCAGCAGCGCCGGACAGGGGGAGGCAGATACGCAGTATTTT.

This clonotype was recorded at least ten times. V is TRBV7-2 and J is TRBJ2-1; 8 nucleotides align to TRBD2. CDR3 length: 16 amino acids. V lost 2 bases, J lost 3 bases, and 6 bases stayed unmatched. Germline CDR1 reads SGHTA; CDR2 reads FQGNSA. Here the CDR3 reads CASSLMAGGLYNEQFF. DNA for the CDR3: TGTGCCAGCAGCTTAATGGCGGGGGGCCTCTACAATGAGCAGTTCTTC.

The chain joins TRBV18 to TRBJ1-2, with D hard to call. This CDR3 has 14 amino acids. Germline V lookup: CDR1 KGHSH, CDR2 LQKENI. Trimming left V 2 bases short and J 5 bases short, with 12 bases between. The CDR3 DNA follows: TGTGCCAGCTCACCAGACCGGACGGCATATGGCTACACCTTC. Amino acids: CASSPDRTAYGYTF.

Ten or more counts support this clonotype. The rearrangement links TRBV7-3 to TRBJ2-3, with D tentatively TRBD1 (5 bases). The CDR3 has 12 amino acids. CDR1 is SGHTA and CDR2 is FQGTGA in the germline V gene. Trimming stripped 5 bases from V and 4 bases from J, with 7 bases between. The CDR3 DNA reads as TGTGCCAGCAGCGAAGGGGCAGATACGCAGTATTTT. Translated, it gives CASSEGADTQYF.

This clonotype was found a few times. This sequence joins TRBV19 and TRBJ1-6; maybe TRBD1 (6 bases). The CDR3 extends over 14 amino acids. The V end was cut by 8 bases, the J end by 6 bases, with 14 bases between. Germline assignment: CDR1 LNHDA and CDR2 SQIVND (reference sequence). CDR3 DNA sequence: TGTGCCAGTCGAAATCGACAGGTTAATTCACCCCTCCACTTT. Translating gives CASRNRQVNSPLHF.

This clonotype is a singleton in its sample. A single base separates this from a much larger clone, so it may be a read error. The V gene is TRBV7-2, the J gene TRBJ2-5; D gene uncertain. This CDR3 region has 13 residues. Germline CDR1 reads SGHTA; CDR2 reads FQGNSA. CDR3 loop: CASILMAEETQYF. CDR3 sequence (DNA): TGTGCCAGCATCTTAATGGCTGAAGAGACCCAGTACTTC.

The sample holds many counts of this clonotype. This rearrangement joins TRBV6-2 or TRBV6-3 to TRBJ2-1; 10 positions agree with TRBD2. CDR3 length equals 18 residues. In germline, CDR1 is MNHEY, CDR2 SVGEGT. The junction had 12 bases not matched to a gene; V was cut back by 2 bases and J by 5 bases. Written as DNA, the CDR3 is TGTGCCAGCAGTTACCGGACTAGCGGTGGAGGGGGGAACAATGAGCAGTTCTTC. This codes for CASSYRTSGGGGNNEQFF.

This clonotype has a count of ten or more. V usage is TRBV7-8 and J usage is TRBJ2-7, with TRBD2 matching over 8 bases. Germline-derived CDR1 and CDR2 are SGHVS and FQNEAQ. Losses at the gene ends were 2 bases for V and 2 bases for J; bases not matched to a gene: 5. The CDR3 sequence is 15 residues long. The CDR3 sequence is CASSLRAGGTYEQYF. The CDR3 DNA reads TGTGCCAGCAGCTTAAGGGCGGGGGGCACCTACGAGCAGTACTTC. The variable domain in full, with the rest retrieved from reference TRBV7-8 and TRBJ2-7, is GAGVSQSPRYKVAKRGQDVALRCDPISGHVSLFWYQQALGQGPEFLTYFQNEAQLDKSGLPSDRFFAERPEGSVSTLKIQRTQQEDSAVYLCASSLRAGGTYEQYFGPGTRLTVT.

The table lists this clonotype with a few counts. The J gene is TRBJ1-5, the V gene TRBV19; D call uncertain. In germline, CDR1 is LNHDA, CDR2 SQIVND (reference sequence). This CDR3 contains 14 residues. V was shortened by 7 bases and J by 7 bases, with 17 bases between the two germline ends. The CDR3 region is CASTLRLVEQPQHF. In DNA form, the CDR3 reads TGTGCCAGTACCCTAAGGTTGGTAGAACAGCCCCAGCATTTT.

This clonotype was detected ten times or more. The chain couples TRBV11-2 to TRBJ2-3; TRBD2 matches at 7 bases. The CDR3 extends over 15 amino acids. V lost 5 bases and J lost 0; bases outside the gene matches: 5. Germline CDR1 and CDR2: SGHAT and FQNNGV. CDR3 in amino acids: CASSQQRGSTDTQYF. The CDR3 nucleotides read TGTGCCAGCAGCCAGCAGCGGGGCAGCACAGATACGCAGTATTTT.

The CDR3 nucleotides read TGTGCCAGCAGTGAAGCTGACGGGGGGTTCTACAATGAGCAGTTCTTC. It specifies CASSEADGGFYNEQFF. The rearrangement links TRBV6-1 to TRBJ2-1; 7 bases are shared with TRBD2. The CDR3 runs to 16 residues. J lost 3 bases, V lost 0 bases, and 5 bases had no gene match. Germline CDR1 MNHNS, CDR2 SASEGT.

In this sample, this clonotype turned up many times. The chain is built from TRBV7-2 and TRBJ2-1; 8 nucleotides line up with TRBD2. The CDR3 extends over 13 amino acids. With V trimmed by 4 bases and J by 6 bases, 2 bases remained unmatched. In germline, CDR1 is SGHTA, CDR2 FQGNSA. In nucleotides, the CDR3 is TGTGCCAGCAGCTCTCGGGAGGGCAATGAGCAGTTCTTC. The encoded protein is CASSSREGNEQFF.

This clonotype was found many times. This chain joins TRBV6-2 or TRBV6-3 and TRBJ2-7; 11 positions agree with TRBD1. After removal of 1 base from V and 3 bases from J, the junction contained 8 bases not matched to a gene. This CDR3 has 17 residues. Germline CDR1 MNHEY, CDR2 SVGEGT. CDR3 sequence (DNA): TGTGCCAGCAGTTACTGGCGGACAGGGGGCATGAGCTACGAGCAGTACTTC. Protein sequence: CASSYWRTGGMSYEQYF.

This clonotype has just a few counts. The V call is TRBV30, the J call TRBJ1-1, with TRBD1 matching over 9 bases. Germline trimming cut 3 bases from V and 2 bases from J; bases unmatched to any gene: 10. The CDR3 has 16 amino acids. In germline, CDR1 is GTSNPN, CDR2 SVGIG (reference sequence). CDR3 protein: CAWRRQGVEKNTEAFF. For the CDR3, the DNA is TGTGCCTGGAGACGACAGGGGGTCGAGAAAAACACTGAAGCTTTCTTT.

Ten or more counts support this clonotype. J is TRBJ1-2 and V is TRBV10-3, with no clear D. The germline V gene has CDR1 ENHRY and CDR2 SYGVKD. This CDR3 has 13 residues. The V end lost 8 bases, the J end lost 3 bases, and 13 bases lay between the germline ends. Here the CDR3 reads CAIGEGGDYGYTF. DNA of the CDR3: TGTGCCATCGGAGAGGGTGGGGACTATGGCTACACCTTC.

This rearrangement joins TRBV24-1 to TRBJ2-7, with 8 nucleotides matching TRBD2. CDR3 length equals 14 residues. Germline loops: CDR1 KGHDR, CDR2 SFDVKD. V lost 2 bases to trimming and J lost 3 bases; unmatched junction nucleotides: 2. CDR3 sequence reads: CATSDSSGYYEQYF. The CDR3 DNA follows: TGTGCCACCAGTGATTCTAGCGGGTACTACGAGCAGTACTTC.